The source of this T cell receptor (beta chain) is a study of T cells in Graves' hyperthyroidism and ophthalmopathy. Regions amplified from RNA transcripts were the TCR beta CDR3 regions. A set of HTBI primers served as the primers for a first-round RT-PCR of the TCR CDR3. In TCRdb, the multiplex PCR reads were re-called with MiXCR into one record per CDR3 protein. The data show about 600,000 distinct CDR3 sequences, roughly 16% seen once. A remark on this clonotype: What it recognizes is unknown. A single base separates this from a much larger clone, so it may be a read error.

Researchers barred patients who had uncontrolled infection, other autoimmune disease, pregnancy or lactation. Study-level points and caveats: From stable hyperthyroidism, ophthalmopathy was set apart by a 13 V-J model. Within blood appeared most thyroid clonotypes that had expanded above 0.001.

The sample consisted of blood. This clonotype originated in a woman aged 40 to 50 with Graves' ophthalmopathy.

The CDR3 is CASSDQQGQNSPLHF. CDR3 coding DNA: TGTGCCAGCAGTGACCAACAGGGGCAAAATTCACCCCTCCACTTT. The J gene is TRBJ1-6, the V gene TRBV6-1, with 7 bases matching TRBD1. Germline V gene data show CDR1 as MNHNS and CDR2 as SASEGT. CDR3 size: 15 residues. J lost 7 bases, V lost 3 bases, and 6 bases had no gene match.